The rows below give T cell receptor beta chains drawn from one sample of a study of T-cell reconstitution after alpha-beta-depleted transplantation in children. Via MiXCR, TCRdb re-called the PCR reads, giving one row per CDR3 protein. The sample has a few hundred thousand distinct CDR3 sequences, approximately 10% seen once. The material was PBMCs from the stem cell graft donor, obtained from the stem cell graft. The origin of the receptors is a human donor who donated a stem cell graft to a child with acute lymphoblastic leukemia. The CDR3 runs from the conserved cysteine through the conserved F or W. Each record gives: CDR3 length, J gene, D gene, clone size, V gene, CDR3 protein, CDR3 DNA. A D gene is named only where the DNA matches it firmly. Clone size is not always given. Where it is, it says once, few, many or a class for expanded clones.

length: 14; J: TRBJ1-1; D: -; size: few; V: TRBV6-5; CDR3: CASSYSGLNTEAFF; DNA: TGTGCCAGCAGTTACTCTGGTCTGAACACTGAAGCTTTCTTT
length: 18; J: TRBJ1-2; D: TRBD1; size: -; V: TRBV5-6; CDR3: CASSLVAGTGGGVYGYTF; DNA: TGTGCCAGCAGCTTGGTCGCCGGGACAGGGGGCGGAGTCTATGGCTACACCTTC
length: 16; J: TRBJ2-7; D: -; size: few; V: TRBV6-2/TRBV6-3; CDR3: CASSDNRALRIYEQYF; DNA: TGTGCCAGCAGTGACAACAGGGCCCTTAGAATCTACGAGCAGTACTTC
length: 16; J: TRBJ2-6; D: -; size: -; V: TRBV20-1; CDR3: CSARDNRYSGANVLTF; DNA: TGCAGTGCTAGAGATAATCGGTATTCTGGGGCCAACGTCCTGACTTTC
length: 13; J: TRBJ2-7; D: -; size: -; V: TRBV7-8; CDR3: CASSLGLGYEQYF; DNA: TGTGCCAGCAGCTTGGGCTTGGGCTACGAGCAGTACTTC
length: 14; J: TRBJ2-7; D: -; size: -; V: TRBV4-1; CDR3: CASSPHAGTYEQYF; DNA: TGCGCCAGCAGCCCACACGCGGGTACCTACGAGCAGTACTTC
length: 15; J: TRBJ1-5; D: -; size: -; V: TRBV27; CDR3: CASSPRGGRDQPQHF; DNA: TGTGCCAGCAGCCCTCGGGGGGGGCGAGATCAGCCCCAGCATTTT
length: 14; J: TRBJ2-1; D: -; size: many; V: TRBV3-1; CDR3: CASSQYKVYNEQFF; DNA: TGTGCCAGCAGCCAATATAAGGTATACAATGAGCAGTTCTTC
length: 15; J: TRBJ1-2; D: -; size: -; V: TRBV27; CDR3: CASSLGARPPHGYTF; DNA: TGTGCCAGCAGTTTAGGGGCGCGACCTCCCCATGGCTACACCTTC
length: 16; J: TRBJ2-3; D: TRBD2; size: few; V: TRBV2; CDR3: CASRPGLAGGTDTQYF; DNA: TGTGCCAGCAGGCCTGGGCTAGCGGGGGGCACAGATACGCAGTATTTT
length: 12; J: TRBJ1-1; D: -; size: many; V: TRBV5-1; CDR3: CASSPGQTKAFF; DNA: TGCGCCAGCAGCCCCGGACAGACTAAAGCTTTCTTT
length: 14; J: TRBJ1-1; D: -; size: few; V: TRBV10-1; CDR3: CASSDGQGNNEAFF; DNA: TGCGCCAGCAGTGATGGCCAGGGGAATAATGAAGCTTTCTTT
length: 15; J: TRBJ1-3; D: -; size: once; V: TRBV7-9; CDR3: CASSFRQGYGNTIYF; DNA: TGTGCCAGCAGCTTCCGGCAGGGGTATGGAAACACCATATATTTT
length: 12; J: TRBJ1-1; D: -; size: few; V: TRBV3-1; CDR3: CASSLTGNEAFF; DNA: TGTGCCAGCAGCCTTACTGGGAATGAAGCTTTCTTT
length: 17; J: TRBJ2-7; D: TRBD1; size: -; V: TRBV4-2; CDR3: CASSQGTGGFMDYEQYF; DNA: TGTGCCAGCAGCCAAGGGACAGGGGGCTTTATGGACTACGAGCAGTACTTC
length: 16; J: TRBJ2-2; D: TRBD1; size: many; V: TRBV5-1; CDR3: CASSLAGTANTGELFF; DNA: TGCGCCAGCAGCTTGGCCGGGACAGCGAACACCGGGGAGCTGTTTTTT
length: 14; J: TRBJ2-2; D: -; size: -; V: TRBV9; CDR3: CASSVASNTGELFF; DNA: TGTGCCAGCAGCGTAGCCTCAAACACCGGGGAGCTGTTTTTT
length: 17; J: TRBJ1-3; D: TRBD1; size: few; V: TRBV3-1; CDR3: CASSSSGQGASGNTIYF; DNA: TGTGCCAGCAGCTCCTCGGGACAGGGGGCATCTGGAAACACCATATATTTT
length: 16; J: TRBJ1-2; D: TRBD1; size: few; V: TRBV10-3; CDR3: CAISDPQDRRGYGYTF; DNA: TGTGCCATCAGTGATCCACAGGACAGGAGGGGCTATGGCTACACCTTC
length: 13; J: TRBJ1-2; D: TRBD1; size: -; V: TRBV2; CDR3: CAGTTGTNYGYTF; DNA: TGTGCCGGAACGACAGGGACTAACTATGGCTACACCTTC
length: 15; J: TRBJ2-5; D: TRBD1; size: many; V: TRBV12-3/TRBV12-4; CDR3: CASSSPDRGRETQYF; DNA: TGTGCCAGCAGTTCCCCGGACAGGGGGCGAGAGACCCAGTACTTC
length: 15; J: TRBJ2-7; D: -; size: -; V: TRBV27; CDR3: CASSSPGTYSYEQYF; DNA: TGTGCCAGCAGTTCCCCCGGGACATACTCCTACGAGCAGTACTTC
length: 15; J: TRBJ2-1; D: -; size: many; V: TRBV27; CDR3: CASSFIQGSYNEQFF; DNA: TGTGCCAGCAGTTTTATACAGGGCTCCTACAATGAGCAGTTCTTC
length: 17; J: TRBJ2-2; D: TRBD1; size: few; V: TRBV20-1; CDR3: CSAPSFGTGDRSGELFF; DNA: TGCAGTGCCCCTTCCTTCGGGACAGGGGATAGGTCCGGGGAGCTGTTTTTT
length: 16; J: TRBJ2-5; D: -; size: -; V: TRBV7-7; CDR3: CASSPLGSGGKETQYF; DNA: TGTGCCAGCAGCCCCTTAGGATCCGGGGGCAAAGAGACCCAGTACTTC
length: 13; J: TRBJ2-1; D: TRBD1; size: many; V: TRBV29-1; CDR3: CSATGLGFNEQFF; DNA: TGCAGCGCGACAGGGCTTGGTTTCAATGAGCAGTTCTTC
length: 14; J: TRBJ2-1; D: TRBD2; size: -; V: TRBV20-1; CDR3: CSAVAGSSYNEQFF; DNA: TGCAGTGCTGTAGCGGGGAGCTCCTACAATGAGCAGTTCTTC
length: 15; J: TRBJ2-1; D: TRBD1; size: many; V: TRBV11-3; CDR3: CASSSGQGKGNEQFF; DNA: TGTGCCAGCAGCTCAGGACAGGGTAAGGGCAATGAGCAGTTCTTC
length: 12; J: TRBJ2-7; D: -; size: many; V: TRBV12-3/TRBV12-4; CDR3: CASSREGYEQYF; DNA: TGTGCCAGCAGTCGAGAAGGGTACGAGCAGTACTTC
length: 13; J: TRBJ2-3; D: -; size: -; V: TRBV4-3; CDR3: CASSQELGDTQYF; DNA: TGCGCCAGCAGCCAAGAATTGGGAGATACGCAGTATTTT
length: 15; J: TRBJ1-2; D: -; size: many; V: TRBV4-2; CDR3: CASSQVGVTNYGYTF; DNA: TGTGCCAGCAGCCAAGTTGGAGTTACTAACTATGGCTACACCTTC
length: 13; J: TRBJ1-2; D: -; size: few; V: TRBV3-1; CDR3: CASSQERPYGYTF; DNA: TGTGCCAGCAGCCAAGAGAGGCCGTATGGCTACACCTTC
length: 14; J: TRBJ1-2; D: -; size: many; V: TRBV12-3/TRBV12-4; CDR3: CASRGRFLWGGYTF; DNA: TGTGCCAGCAGGGGACGGTTCCTCTGGGGAGGCTACACCTTC
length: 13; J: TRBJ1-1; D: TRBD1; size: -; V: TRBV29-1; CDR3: CSVDRERNTEAFF; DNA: TGCAGCGTAGACAGGGAGAGGAACACTGAAGCTTTCTTT
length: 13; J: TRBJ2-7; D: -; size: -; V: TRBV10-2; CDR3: CASSEGATYEQYF; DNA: TGCGCCAGCAGTGAGGGGGCCACCTACGAGCAGTACTTC
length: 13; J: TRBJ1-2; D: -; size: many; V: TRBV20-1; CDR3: CSAPILVRNGYTF; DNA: TGCAGTGCTCCTATATTAGTGAGGAATGGCTACACCTTC
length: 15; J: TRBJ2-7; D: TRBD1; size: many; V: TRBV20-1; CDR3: CSATPAETGSYEQYF; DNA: TGCAGTGCTACCCCCGCTGAGACAGGGAGCTACGAGCAGTACTTC
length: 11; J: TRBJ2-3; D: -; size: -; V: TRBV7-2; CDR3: CASSPSGTQYF; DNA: TGTGCCAGCAGCCCGTCGGGCACGCAGTATTTT
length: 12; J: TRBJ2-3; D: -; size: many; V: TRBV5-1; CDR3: CASSEGGDTQYF; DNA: TGCGCCAGCAGCGAGGGGGGAGATACGCAGTATTTT
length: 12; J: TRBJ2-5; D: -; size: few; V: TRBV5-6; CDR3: CASSLELGTQYF; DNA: TGTGCCAGCAGCTTGGAGCTTGGGACCCAGTACTTC
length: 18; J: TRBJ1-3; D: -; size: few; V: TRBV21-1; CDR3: CASSKTQKDRSSGNTIYF; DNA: TGTGCCAGCAGCAAAACCCAGAAGGACAGGAGCTCTGGAAACACCATATATTTT
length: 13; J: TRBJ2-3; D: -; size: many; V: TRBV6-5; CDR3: CASSFRTGDTQYF; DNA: TGTGCCAGCAGTTTTAGAACGGGGGATACGCAGTATTTT
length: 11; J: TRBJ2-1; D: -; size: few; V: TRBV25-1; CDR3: CASSRDNLQVF; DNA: TGTGCCAGCAGCCGGGACAACCTGCAGGTCTTC
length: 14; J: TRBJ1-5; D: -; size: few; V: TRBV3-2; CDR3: CASSHGTDNQPQHF; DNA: TGTGCCAGCAGCCACGGGACAGATAATCAGCCCCAGCATTTT
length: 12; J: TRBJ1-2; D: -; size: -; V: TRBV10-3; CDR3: CAISETKGGYTF; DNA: TGTGCCATCAGTGAGACAAAAGGAGGCTACACCTTC
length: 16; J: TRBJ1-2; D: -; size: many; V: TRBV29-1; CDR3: CSVAAFGGGQNYGYTF; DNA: TGCAGCGTTGCCGCGTTCGGGGGGGGCCAGAACTATGGCTACACCTTC
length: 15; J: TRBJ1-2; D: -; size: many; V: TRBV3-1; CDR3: CASSHSATPDYGYTF; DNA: TGTGCCAGCAGCCACTCGGCCACGCCCGACTATGGCTACACCTTC
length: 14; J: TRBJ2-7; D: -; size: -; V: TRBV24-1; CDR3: CATSDQDLPYEQYF; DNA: TGTGCCACCAGTGATCAGGACTTACCCTACGAGCAGTACTTC
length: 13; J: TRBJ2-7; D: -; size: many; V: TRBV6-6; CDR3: CASMSPEQYEQYF; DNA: TGTGCCAGCATGAGTCCGGAACAATACGAGCAGTACTTC
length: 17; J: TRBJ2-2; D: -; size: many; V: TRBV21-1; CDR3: CASSKYGGGRDTGELFF; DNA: TGTGCCAGCAGCAAATACGGCGGGGGGCGAGACACCGGGGAGCTGTTTTTT
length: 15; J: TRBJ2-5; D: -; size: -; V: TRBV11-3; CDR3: CASSLDGNKQETQYF; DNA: TGTGCCAGCAGCTTAGACGGGAACAAACAAGAGACCCAGTACTTC
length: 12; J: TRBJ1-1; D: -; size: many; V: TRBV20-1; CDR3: CSARLANTEAFF; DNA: TGCAGTGCTAGGTTGGCGAACACTGAAGCTTTCTTT